This T cell receptor (beta chain) came from a study of blood T cell repertoires in COVID-19. Study at large: Italy, Spain and the United States were the sources of the convalescent and acute COVID-19 samples. Nucleic acid was either cDNA or gDNA, and it came from T cells, B-cell-depleted T cells, or PBMCs.

The CDR3 is 16 residues long. The germline V gene encodes CDR1 SGHRS and CDR2 YFSETQ. The ends lost 0 bases at V and 7 bases at J; junction bases unmatched: 6. Assay used: immunoSEQ multiplex PCR; TCRdb lists only in-frame clones, some missing. The table includes about 400,000 clones, around 89% detected once. The chain uses TRBV5-1 and TRBJ2-4; 11 bases are shared with TRBD2. The sequenced material came from peripheral blood. This receptor was identified in a man aged 40-49 years with acute or convalescent COVID-19. DNA for the CDR3: TGCGCCAGCAGCTTGGACGGACTAGCGGGTAGGAACATTCAGTACTTC. Its translation: CASSLDGLAGRNIQYF.